The subject of this entry is one TCR beta chain. No antigen is known for it. No quality values exist for individual bases; no much larger clone is one base distant. The CDR3 regions of human TCRbeta chains were subjected to immunosequencing. On the authors' methods: TCRs in the repertoires were compared against a reference library of SARS-CoV-2-specific TCRs that had been generated with the MIRA antigen-specificity platform. Breadth was defined as the fraction of unique TCRs that were SARS-CoV-2-associated, and depth was defined as the fraction of total T cells that were SARS-CoV-2-associated. Using the MIRA data, every spike-specific TCR was mapped to the spike region that the TCR reacted to and assigned to either a CD4 or a CD8 class. Log10-transformed breadth and depth values were compared by one-way ANOVA with Sidak's multiple comparisons tests. TCRdb obtained this table from immuneACCESS and retained in-frame rearrangements with V and J assigned. These tables miss some clones; where compared with another copy, unresolved V genes account for less than half of the shortfall, and the remainder is unexplained. The V and J calls and clone size come from that table; D and trimming were worked out from the DNA. Counted in this sample were around 99,000 clones; around 90% of them appeared once. The ten largest clones take up 5% to 7.5% of the sample.

The data were obtained in a study of T cell responses to AZD1222 COVID-19 vaccine (dated by TCRdb to 2020 to 2022). Study-wide context: A total of about 250 trial participants underwent TCR sequencing, of whom approximately 200 had received two doses of AZD1222 and 26 had received two doses of the MenACWY control vaccine. Trial participants were enrolled by age into 18-55, 56-69 and 70-plus year subgroups, with roughly 160, 29 and 62 TCR-sequenced participants respectively. On the study overall, not on this receptor specifically: Participants were mostly white British and included more females than males, and it was suggested by the authors that clonal diversity may have been underestimated. In the small 56-69-year group, the increase in depth fell short of significance, most likely because of low power. Spike-specific TCR breadth and depth rose significantly after two AZD1222 doses compared with day 0 and with MenACWY recipients. CD4 TCRs associated with the vaccine covered the entire spike protein, and the dominant responses were in regions 160-218 and 743-854. Because no samples from the day 14 peak response were available, repertoires could be characterized only after the peak T cell response. Only a handful of AZD1222 recipients were SARS-CoV-2 seropositive at baseline, limiting conclusions about previously exposed vaccinees. Reportedly, close to half of the unique spike-specific TCRs recognized epitopes lying outside the regions that are mutated in the B.1.351 and B.1.1.7 variants.

Reading the germline V gene (reference sequence) gives CDR1 LGHDT and CDR2 YNNKEL. After removal of 5 bases from V and 2 bases from J, the junction retains 6 bases not matched to a gene. Measured from the cysteine to the phenylalanine, the CDR3 is 15 residues long. Left in the record is the CDR3 DNA by itself, 45 bases read in frame from the first base. This sample's time point label indicates: about 28 days (+/-7) after the second vaccine dose. AZD1222 recipients with second doses at about 4 weeks or about 12 weeks were pooled, because spike-specific TCR depth and breadth did not differ between schedules. Vaccinee samples were obtained from the UK trials COV001 and COV002, which included a single-blind randomized controlled phase 2/3 trial of AZD1222 (ChAdOx1 nCoV-19) in healthy adults. For TCRbeta chain sequencing, PBMC samples from trial participants were taken at day 0 and at day 28 after the second dose.

The chain links TRBV3-1 (or the pseudogene TRBV3-2) with TRBJ1-2, and 9 junction bases match TRBD1. The TCR was taken from an adult who received the AZD1222 COVID-19 vaccine. The sequenced sample was peripheral blood, obtained 28 days after the second AZD1222 dose. The encoded CDR3 is CASSVQGARNYGYTF. DNA sequence: TGTGCCAGCAGCGTACAGGGGGCGCGAAACTATGGCTACACCTTC.